Shown below are 17 T cell receptor beta chains from a single sample sequenced in a study of blood T cell repertoires in COVID-19. TCRdb keeps only in-frame clones here, not all; method: immunoSEQ multiplex PCR. The data contain approximately 300,000 clones, roughly nine tenths of them singletons. Sequenced sample: PBMCs or T cells enriched from blood (not recorded which). The origin of the receptors is a woman aged 25 to 45 who had recovered from COVID-19.

The chain links TRBV10-3 to TRBJ2-2; 7 nucleotides agree with TRBD1. Germline values: CDR1 ENHRY, CDR2 SYGVKD. The CDR3 runs 16 residues. V shed 6 bases and J 3 bases; nucleotides not matched to a gene: 10. This chain's CDR3 is CAISAQGPGDTGELFF. The CDR3 DNA reads TGTGCCATCAGCGCACAGGGGCCTGGGGACACCGGGGAGCTGTTTTTT.

The rearrangement uses TRBV7-9 and TRBJ1-2; D is unclear. V gave up 1 base and J gave up 1 base, with 4 bases separating them. The CDR3 totals 13 residues. Germline values: CDR1 SEHNR, CDR2 FQNEAQ (reference sequence). The CDR3 sequence is CASSLGLNYGYTF. The CDR3 nucleotides read TGTGCCAGCAGCTTAGGTCTTAACTATGGCTACACCTTC.

The rearrangement links TRBV7-3 to TRBJ2-1, with TRBD2 identical over 8 bases. Germline V gene sequence: CDR1 SGHTA, CDR2 FQGTGA. The CDR3 runs to 17 residues. V dropped 0 bases and J dropped 12; count of bases not matched to a gene: 16. The CDR3: CASSLTGGSREGLRQFF. The DNA of the CDR3 is TGTGCCAGCAGCTTAACGGGCGGGAGCCGGGAGGGTTTGAGGCAGTTCTTC. The whole variable domain, remainder taken from reference TRBV7-3 and TRBJ2-1, is GAGVSQTPSNKVTEKGKYVELRCDPISGHTALYWYRQSLGQGPEFLIYFQGTGAADDSGLPNDRFFAVRPEGSVSTLKIQRTERGDSAVYLCASSLTGGSREGLRQFFGPGTRLTVL.

This clone appeared once. This chain uses TRBV2 with TRBJ1-4; the match to TRBD1 covers 10 bases. Trimming took 7 bases from V and 7 from J; bases not matched to a gene: 6. This CDR3 contains 14 residues. Germline values: CDR1 SNHLY, CDR2 FYNNEI. CDR3 amino acids: CASTRQGAGEKLFF. Here the CDR3 DNA reads TGTGCCAGCACCCGACAGGGGGCAGGTGAAAAACTGTTTTTT. The full variable domain, completed using reference TRBV2 and TRBJ1-4, is EPEVTQTPSHQVTQMGQEVILRCVPISNHLYFYWYRQILGQKVEFLVSFYNNEISEKSEIFDDQFSVERPDGSNFTLKIRSTKLEDSAMYFCASTRQGAGEKLFFGSGTQLSVL.

The chain combines TRBV4-1 with TRBJ2-7; no reliable D call. The CDR3 is 15 amino acids. V shed 2 bases and J shed 7 bases, with 18 bases lying between them. Germline assignment: CDR1 MGHRA and CDR2 YSYEKL. The chain's CDR3 is CASSQRPHLEAEQYF. CDR3 bases: TGCGCCAGCAGCCAACGACCCCACCTAGAGGCTGAGCAGTACTTC.

This chain uses TRBV19 with TRBJ2-1; 8 bases map to TRBD2. The ends lost 5 bases at V and 0 bases at J; junction bases unmatched: 6. Germline V CDR1 and CDR2: LNHDA, SQIVND (reference sequence). The CDR3 is made up of 16 amino acids. The CDR3 loop is CASSLGLANSYNEQFF. The CDR3 nucleotides are TGTGCCAGTAGTTTAGGACTAGCTAACTCCTACAATGAGCAGTTCTTC.

The chain is built from TRBV6-5 and TRBJ1-3, with 8 bases fitting TRBD1. V was pared by 6 bases and J by 11 bases, with 9 bases of the junction left unmatched. Germline values: CDR1 MNHEY, CDR2 SVGAGI. The CDR3 is made up of 13 amino acids. The CDR3 loop is CASRKQGVTPIYF. CDR3 nucleotides: TGTGCCAGCAGAAAACAGGGGGTTACTCCCATATATTTT.

The V gene is TRBV4-2, the J gene TRBJ2-2; TRBD2 matches at 14 bases. Unmatched junction bases numbered 2, after V lost 4 bases and J lost 1 base. Germline values: CDR1 LGHNA, CDR2 YNFKEQ. The CDR3 has 17 amino acids. Here the CDR3 reads CASSPGTSGGNTGELFF. The CDR3 DNA is TGTGCCAGCAGCCCCGGGACTAGCGGGGGGAACACCGGGGAGCTGTTTTTT.

This sequence joins TRBV4-3 and TRBJ1-4; D might be TRBD1 (6 bases). This CDR3 has 15 residues. Germline loops: CDR1 LGHNA, CDR2 YSLEER. Trimming took off 2 bases at V and 2 bases at J, with 9 bases between the two ends. CDR3 amino acids: CASSQFRGTNEKLFF. In DNA, the CDR3 is TGCGCCAGCAGCCAATTCAGGGGTACTAATGAAAAACTGTTTTTT.

This chain connects TRBV29-1 to TRBJ1-5; tentative D call: TRBD1 (6 bases). V was shortened by 4 bases and J by 2 bases, with 9 bases between the two germline ends. Germline assignment: CDR1 SQVTM and CDR2 ANQGSEA. The CDR3 sequence is 13 residues long. CDR3 coding DNA: TGCAGCGTTGGAGGGGGTGGCAATCAGCCCCAGCATTTT. The encoded protein is CSVGGGGNQPQHF.

This clone was seen a single time. The gene calls are TRBV2 and TRBJ2-7; D not certain. There are 10 residues in the CDR3. Trimming removed 8 bases from V and 8 bases from J, with 10 bases in between. Per germline, CDR1 SNHLY and CDR2 FYNNEI. CDR3 amino acids: CASLRQQQYF. In DNA form, the CDR3 reads TGTGCCAGCCTGAGGCAACAGCAGTACTTC.

This clone has a single count. This rearrangement joins TRBV29-1 to TRBJ1-2, with D hard to call. In germline, CDR1 is SQVTM, CDR2 ANQGSEA. Trimming cost V 0 bases and J 7 bases, with 12 bases left between them. The CDR3 covers 13 residues. DNA of the CDR3: TGCAGCGTTGAAGAGGACTCCCGAGGTGGCTACACCTTC. Protein sequence: CSVEEDSRGGYTF.

V gene TRBV7-2 combines with J gene TRBJ1-3; TRBD1 is a possible D gene (5 bases). Deletions cut 5 bases from V and 0 bases from J, with 14 bases between. The CDR3 runs 16 residues. The germline V gene encodes CDR1 SGHTA and CDR2 FQGNSA. CDR3 sequence: CASSASGLPSGNTIYF. Here the CDR3 DNA reads TGTGCCAGCAGCGCATCGGGACTCCCCTCTGGAAACACCATATATTTT. The full variable domain, in which reference TRBV7-2 and TRBJ1-3 provide the parts outside the CDR3, is GAGVSQSPSNKVTEKGKDVELRCDPISGHTALYWYRQSLGQGLEFLIYFQGNSAPDKSGLPSDRFSAERTGGSVSTLTIQRTQQEDSAVYLCASSASGLPSGNTIYFGEGSWLTVV.

The chain combines TRBV28 with TRBJ1-3, with TRBD1 matching 11 bases. Germline V gene data show CDR1 as MDHEN and CDR2 as SYDVKM. V lost 8 bases to trimming and J lost 3 bases; unmatched junction nucleotides: 6. The CDR3 totals 15 residues. For the CDR3, the DNA is TGTGCCAGCGGACAGGGGGCTGACTTTGGAAACACCATATATTTT. This gives the protein CASGQGADFGNTIYF.

The chain is built from TRBV18 and TRBJ2-7; 9 bases agree with TRBD1. CDR3 length: 16 residues. Looked up from germline, CDR1 is KGHSH and CDR2 is LQKENI. Trimming removed 3 bases from V and 3 bases from J; junction bases left unmatched: 9. For the CDR3, the DNA is TGTGCCAGCTCACCTTTTATGGGACAGGGACTCTACGAGCAGTACTTC. Protein: CASSPFMGQGLYEQYF.

This sequence joins TRBV7-9 and TRBJ2-1; D is undetermined. Germline assignment: CDR1 SEHNR and CDR2 FQNEAQ (reference sequence). The ends were cut back, 5 bases at V and 8 bases at J, with 7 bases in the middle. The CDR3 contains 11 residues. In DNA form, the CDR3 reads TGTGCCAGCAGCCCCCATGATGAGCAGTTCTTC. Its translation is CASSPHDEQFF.

The genes are TRBV7-9 and TRBJ1-4; D uncertain. The CDR3 is 15 amino acids. Germline V gene lookup returns CDR1 SEHNR and CDR2 FQNEAQ (reference sequence). V gave up 5 bases and J gave up 4 bases, with 14 bases separating them. In DNA form, the CDR3 reads TGTGCCAGCAGCCCGTCGCTCGGAGTTAATGAAAAACTGTTTTTT. Its protein is CASSPSLGVNEKLFF.